What follows are 8 T cell receptor beta chains derived from one specimen sequenced in a study of T cell changes during pregnancy in multiple sclerosis (dated by TCRdb to the late 2010s). Libraries were built with the immunoSEQ multiplex PCR assay. The clones in this table, taken by TCRdb from immuneACCESS, are in-frame only. Not every clone is retained; where verified, under half of the shortfall comes from an unresolved V gene, and the cause of the rest is unknown. This sample has roughly 100,000 clones in its table, and 85% to 95% of those were observed once. About 0.88% of the sample is taken by the ten largest. The material sequenced was peripheral blood, taken after pregnancy. Receptors originate from a female donor with multiple sclerosis, enrolled in a pregnancy study.

The rearrangement links TRBV28 to TRBJ2-2, with a tentative D call TRBD2 (7 bases). This CDR3 contains 15 residues. The germline gives CDR1 MDHEN, CDR2 SYDVKM. Trimming pared 5 bases from V and 0 bases from J, leaving 10 bases between. The CDR3 region is CASSRGTTNTGELFF. In DNA, the CDR3 is TGTGCCAGCAGTAGGGGGACTACGAACACCGGGGAGCTGTTTTTT.

This chain uses TRBV5-1 with TRBJ2-7, with 8 bases matching TRBD2. CDR1 is SGHRS, CDR2 YFSETQ, per germline. J gave up 5 bases and V 4 bases, and 8 bases lay outside the gene matches. The CDR3 contains 14 residues. Written as DNA, the CDR3 is TGCGCCAGCAGCCCATGGGGACTAGTAAACGAGCAGTACTTC. It is translated as CASSPWGLVNEQYF.

CDR3 protein: CASSQRQVNTEAFF. The DNA for the CDR3 is TGCGCCAGCAGCCAACGACAGGTGAACACTGAAGCTTTCTTT. The genes are TRBV4-1 and TRBJ1-1, with a weak D call TRBD1 (6 bases). Germline CDR1 and CDR2: MGHRA and YSYEKL. Trimming removed 2 bases from V and 0 bases from J, with 7 bases in between. The CDR3 is 14 residues long.

This clone came up a few times. The chain uses TRBV6-5 and TRBJ1-1, with 10 bases aligning to TRBD1. The CDR3 covers 15 residues. Germline CDR1 reads MNHEY; CDR2 reads SVGAGI. Trimming took 4 bases from V and 6 from J; bases not matched to a gene: 8. The CDR3 sequence is CASSSYRDRGAEAFF. CDR3 DNA sequence: TGTGCCAGCAGTTCCTACCGGGACAGGGGTGCTGAAGCTTTCTTT.

The chain is built from TRBV2 and TRBJ1-5; a possible D gene is TRBD1 (5 bases). Trimming took off 6 bases at V and 2 bases at J, with 17 bases between the two ends. The CDR3 sequence is 16 residues long. CDR1 and CDR2 from the germline V gene are SNHLY and FYNNEI. The CDR3 bases are TGTGCCAGCAGCCACCTGACAGCCCCAGGCAATCAGCCCCAGCATTTT. As protein: CASSHLTAPGNQPQHF.

The chain combines TRBV7-2 with TRBJ2-7; unclear D gene. CDR1 is SGHTA and CDR2 is FQGNSA in the germline V gene. This CDR3 has 13 residues. Trimming removed 1 base at V and 3 bases at J, with 7 bases between. CDR3 DNA: TGTGCCAGCAGCTTAGAAATATTCTACGAGCAGTACTTC. Translated: CASSLEIFYEQYF.

V gene TRBV30 combines with J gene TRBJ1-1; tentatively, D is TRBD1 (6 bases). The CDR3 sequence is 13 residues long. Trimming pared 5 bases from V and 3 bases from J, leaving 13 bases between. CDR1 and CDR2 (germline): GTSNPN, SVGIG (reference sequence). DNA of the CDR3: TGTGCCTGGGCGAGGGGGGGGGACACTGAAGCTTTCTTT. Its translation is CAWARGGDTEAFF.

CDR3 nucleotides: TGTGCCAGCAGCCCAGCGGAGGTTAAGGGTTACGAGCAGTACTTC. It translates to CASSPAEVKGYEQYF. The chain uses TRBV27 and TRBJ2-7, with D maybe TRBD2 (5 bases). The CDR3 is 15 residues long. V lost 6 bases and J lost 4, with 19 bases in between. Germline V gene lookup returns CDR1 MNHEY and CDR2 SMNVEV (reference sequence).